What follows describes a single T cell receptor beta chain. Produced via immunoSEQ multiplex PCR; TCRdb's table is partial and in-frame only. The table lists 300,000 to 500,000 clones, over 75% of them singletons. The source of the sample is a study of blood T cell repertoires in COVID-19. Study background: Samples came from the United States, Italy and Spain, spanning acute and convalescent COVID-19.

In germline, CDR1 is SNHLY, CDR2 FYNNEI. The CDR3 sequence is 15 residues long. V trimming: 4 bases; J trimming: 7 bases; junction bases outside the gene matches: 9. What was sequenced was PBMCs or T cells enriched from blood (not recorded which). The receptor was isolated from a woman in her 40s with acute COVID-19. The chain uses TRBV2 and TRBJ2-1, with 8 bases that match TRBD1. In DNA, the CDR3 is TGTGCCAGCAGTGTTGCCAGGGGGCGCGATAATGAGCAGTTCTTC. It codes for CASSVARGRDNEQFF.